A selection of T cell receptor beta chains follows, all from one sample in a study of T cells in Graves' hyperthyroidism and ophthalmopathy. TCRdb re-analysed the multiplex PCR reads in MiXCR, keeping a single row per CDR3 protein. The sample lists roughly 740,000 distinct CDR3 sequences, approximately 16% occurring once. Sequences were obtained from blood. These receptors were obtained from a man younger than 30 with Graves' hyperthyroidism. The CDR3 runs from the conserved cysteine through the conserved F or W. A D gene is named only where the DNA matches it firmly. Clone size appears in some rows only: once, few, many, or a class for an expanded clone.

D gene,clone size,J gene,V gene,CDR3 protein,CDR3 DNA
.,.,TRBJ2-6,TRBV4-1,CASSQTNSGANVLTF,TGCGCCAGCAGCCAGACCAACTCTGGGGCCAACGTCCTGACTTTC
.,many,TRBJ1-5,TRBV6-1,CASSERGAYNQPQHF,TGTGCCAGCAGTGAACGAGGGGCCTACAATCAGCCCCAGCATTTT
.,few,TRBJ2-3,TRBV14,CASSRLRSGSTDTQYF,TGTGCCAGCAGCCGATTGCGAAGCGGTAGCACAGATACGCAGTATTTT
.,few,TRBJ2-1,TRBV7-9,CASSPQGISSYNEQFF,TGTGCCAGCAGCCCCCAGGGAATCAGCTCCTACAATGAGCAGTTCTTC
.,.,TRBJ2-7,TRBV10-3,CAISESSGLYEQYF,TGTGCCATCAGTGAGTCAAGCGGCCTCTACGAGCAGTACTTC
TRBD2,many,TRBJ2-3,TRBV28,CASSFQAGADTQYF,TGTGCCAGCAGTTTTCAAGCGGGAGCAGATACGCAGTATTTT
.,many,TRBJ2-5,TRBV29-1,CSVDGAKGGETQYF,TGCAGCGTTGATGGGGCCAAGGGCGGAGAGACCCAGTACTTC
TRBD1,.,TRBJ2-7,TRBV28,CASSPGTGRGHEQYF,TGTGCCAGCAGTCCAGGGACAGGGCGGGGCCACGAGCAGTACTTC
.,many,TRBJ2-3,TRBV10-3,CAIEPGSFRRDTQYF,TGTGCCATTGAACCCGGGTCTTTCAGGAGGGATACGCAGTATTTT
.,few,TRBJ2-1,TRBV20-1,CSALDPNSFNEQFF,TGCAGTGCTCTGGACCCAAACTCCTTCAATGAGCAGTTCTTC
.,.,TRBJ1-5,TRBV6-1,CASKWGAWDNQPQHF,TGTGCCAGCAAATGGGGGGCTTGGGACAATCAGCCCCAGCATTTT
TRBD1,many,TRBJ2-1,TRBV28,CASSFTGVGYNEQFF,TGTGCCAGCAGCTTTACAGGGGTGGGCTACAATGAGCAGTTCTTC
.,.,TRBJ2-3,TRBV20-1,CSARWDSGEEGTDTQYF,TGCAGTGCTAGGTGGGATTCTGGGGAGGAAGGCACAGATACGCAGTATTTT
.,.,TRBJ1-5,TRBV3-1,CASSRGLGPLRDSNQPQHF,TGTGCCAGCAGCCGAGGCCTCGGACCACTCCGGGATAGCAATCAGCCCCAGCATTTT
.,many,TRBJ2-1,TRBV28,CASSLNLLRNEQFF,TGTGCCAGCAGTTTAAATCTCCTGCGCAATGAGCAGTTCTTC
.,few,TRBJ1-5,TRBV6-1,CASRSGLGRGNQPQHF,TGTGCCAGCAGAAGTGGGCTCGGTCGGGGCAATCAGCCCCAGCATTTT
TRBD2,many,TRBJ2-3,TRBV30,CAWSRGLAGITDTQYF,TGTGCCTGGAGTAGGGGGCTAGCGGGAATCACAGATACGCAGTATTTT
.,.,TRBJ1-4,TRBV7-9,CASSGHEYELFF,TGTGCCAGCAGCGGCCACGAGTATGAACTGTTTTTT
TRBD2,many,TRBJ2-5,TRBV2,CASTGESGRAWAQYF,TGTGCCAGCACCGGAGAGAGCGGGAGGGCCTGGGCCCAGTACTTC
TRBD2,many,TRBJ2-3,TRBV3-1,CASTKGLAASDTQYF,TGTGCCAGCACCAAAGGGCTAGCGGCGTCAGATACGCAGTATTTT
.,many,TRBJ2-3,TRBV28,CASSSGRQRQYF,TGTGCCAGCAGTTCTGGACGGCAAAGGCAGTATTTT
TRBD2,.,TRBJ2-1,TRBV28,CASSPRGSGRAGEQFF,TGTGCCAGCAGTCCCCGCGGTAGCGGGAGGGCTGGGGAGCAGTTCTTC
.,few,TRBJ2-7,TRBV5-6,CASSLAGLPYEQYF,TGTGCCAGCAGCTTGGCTGGGCTCCCCTACGAGCAGTACTTC
TRBD2,few,TRBJ2-1,TRBV7-3,CASSLIWREGNNEQFF,TGTGCCAGCAGCTTAATCTGGCGGGAGGGTAACAATGAGCAGTTCTTC
TRBD2,.,TRBJ2-4,TRBV2,CASSPGTSGSQYF,TGTGCCAGCAGTCCCGGGACTAGCGGTTCTCAGTACTTC
TRBD1,few,TRBJ2-7,TRBV20-1,CSARGVQGAEQYF,TGCAGTGCTAGAGGGGTACAGGGGGCCGAGCAGTACTTC
.,.,TRBJ2-4,TRBV11-1,CASSPSGLPAKNIQYF,TGTGCCAGCAGCCCATCGGGACTTCCAGCCAAAAACATTCAGTACTTC
.,.,TRBJ2-3,TRBV30,CAGSSSDTQYF,TGTGCCGGTTCCAGTTCAGATACGCAGTATTTT
TRBD1,.,TRBJ1-2,TRBV6-1,CASSEAGTGVGYTF,TGTGCCAGCAGTGAAGCCGGGACAGGGGTGGGCTACACCTTC
.,.,TRBJ2-7,TRBV6-1,CASSPGTIRYEQYF,TGTGCCAGCAGTCCCGGGACAATCCGATACGAGCAGTACTTC
TRBD2,.,TRBJ2-1,TRBV12-3/TRBV12-4,CASSLWVAGIDEQFF,TGTGCCAGCAGTTTATGGGTAGCGGGAATCGATGAGCAGTTCTTC
TRBD2,.,TRBJ2-3,TRBV5-1,CASSTRTSGTSTDTQYF,TGCGCCAGCAGCACGCGGACTAGCGGAACTAGCACAGATACGCAGTATTTT
TRBD2,.,TRBJ2-1,TRBV24-1,CATSDGGTSGSENEQFF,TGTGCCACCAGTGATGGCGGGACTAGCGGGAGTGAGAATGAGCAGTTCTTC
TRBD2,many,TRBJ2-1,TRBV11-2,CASSLGGAGGNEQFF,TGTGCCAGCAGCTTAGGTGGAGCGGGAGGGAATGAGCAGTTCTTC
.,few,TRBJ1-4,TRBV6-1,CASRQWGGRGKLFF,TGTGCCAGCAGACAATGGGGGGGCCGGGGGAAACTGTTTTTT
TRBD2,.,TRBJ2-5,TRBV14,CASSLVPPGGVLQETQYF,TGTGCCAGCAGCCTAGTACCGCCCGGGGGGGTACTCCAAGAGACCCAGTACTTC
.,.,TRBJ2-2,TRBV18,CASSPSGTRLNGELFF,TGTGCCAGCTCACCCTCCGGGACAAGGCTTAACGGGGAGCTGTTTTTT
.,once,TRBJ2-3,TRBV2,CASSPSRFGSTDTQYF,TGTGCCAGCTCACCATCTCGGTTTGGTAGCACAGATACGCAGTATTTT
.,many,TRBJ2-4,TRBV6-2/TRBV6-3,CASSFDYRRAKNIQYF,TGTGCCAGCAGCTTTGACTACAGGAGGGCCAAAAACATTCAGTACTTC
TRBD1,.,TRBJ2-7,TRBV2,CASGGQGDEQYF,TGTGCCAGCGGTGGACAGGGGGACGAGCAGTACTTC
TRBD2,many,TRBJ2-7,TRBV6-2/TRBV6-3,CASSYGVPGLGAYEQYF,TGTGCCAGCAGTTACGGAGTGCCGGGACTAGGGGCCTACGAGCAGTACTTC
TRBD2,many,TRBJ2-7,TRBV12-3/TRBV12-4,CASSLGGLAGGAEQYF,TGTGCCAGCAGTTTAGGGGGACTAGCGGGAGGGGCCGAGCAGTACTTC
.,few,TRBJ1-5,TRBV28,CASIPSLSLQPQHF,TGTGCCAGCATCCCCAGCCTGTCCCTTCAGCCCCAGCATTTT
.,many,TRBJ2-7,TRBV7-8,CASRRSMREDEQYF,TGTGCCAGCCGCCGGTCAATGAGGGAGGACGAGCAGTACTTC
TRBD1,many,TRBJ1-5,TRBV28,CASSFHPGQGNRQPQHF,TGTGCCAGCAGTTTTCACCCGGGACAGGGGAACCGTCAGCCCCAGCATTTT
TRBD1,.,TRBJ2-7,TRBV2,CASSGMDRGLGEQYF,TGTGCCAGCAGTGGAATGGACAGGGGGCTGGGGGAGCAGTACTTC
TRBD1,many,TRBJ1-5,TRBV7-9,CASSAGGFQPQHF,TGTGCCAGCAGCGCAGGGGGCTTCCAGCCCCAGCATTTT
TRBD1,.,TRBJ2-1,TRBV6-1,CASSQDRLKYEQFF,TGTGCCAGCAGCCAGGACAGGCTCAAATATGAGCAGTTCTTC